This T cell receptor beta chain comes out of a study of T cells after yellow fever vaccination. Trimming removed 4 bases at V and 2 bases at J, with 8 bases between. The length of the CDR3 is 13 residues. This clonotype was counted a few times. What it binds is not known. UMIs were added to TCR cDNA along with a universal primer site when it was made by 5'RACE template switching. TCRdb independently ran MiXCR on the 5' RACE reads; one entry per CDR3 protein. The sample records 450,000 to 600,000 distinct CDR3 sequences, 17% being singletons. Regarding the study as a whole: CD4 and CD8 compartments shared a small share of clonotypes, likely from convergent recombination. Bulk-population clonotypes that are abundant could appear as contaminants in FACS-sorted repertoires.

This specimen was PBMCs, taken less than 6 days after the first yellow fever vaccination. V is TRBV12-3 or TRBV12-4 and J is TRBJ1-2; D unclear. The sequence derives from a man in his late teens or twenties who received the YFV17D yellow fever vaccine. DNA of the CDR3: TGTGCCAGCAGTTCCTGGGAGAACTATGGCTACACCTTC. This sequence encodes CASSSWENYGYTF.